This T cell receptor beta chain emerged from a study of blood T cell repertoires in COVID-19. Background on the study: Specimens from acute and convalescent COVID-19 originated in the United States, Italy and Spain.

Germline V gene lookup returns CDR1 SGHRS and CDR2 YFSETQ. V shed 0 bases and J shed 4 bases, with 11 bases lying between them. The CDR3 sequence is 15 residues long. In terms of age and location, participants ranged from roughly 18 to 95 years and lived in about 25 US areas. Assignment of participants to cohorts was predicated upon participant-reported clinical history. Among Cohort 3 donors, those recovered had two negative PCRs, clearance, or symptom resolution. Assay: immunoSEQ multiplex PCR; the TCRdb copy retains only in-frame clones and omits some. Among around 210,000 clones listed, roughly 90% were seen once.

The receptor comes from a woman aged 18-29 years who had recovered from COVID-19. The sequencing sample was made of PBMCs or T cells enriched from blood (not recorded which). The chain couples TRBV5-1 to TRBJ1-3; possible D gene TRBD1, 6 bases. CDR3 loop: CASSLEAGAGNTIYF. The CDR3 nucleotides are TGCGCCAGCAGCTTGGAGGCAGGGGCCGGAAACACCATATATTTT.